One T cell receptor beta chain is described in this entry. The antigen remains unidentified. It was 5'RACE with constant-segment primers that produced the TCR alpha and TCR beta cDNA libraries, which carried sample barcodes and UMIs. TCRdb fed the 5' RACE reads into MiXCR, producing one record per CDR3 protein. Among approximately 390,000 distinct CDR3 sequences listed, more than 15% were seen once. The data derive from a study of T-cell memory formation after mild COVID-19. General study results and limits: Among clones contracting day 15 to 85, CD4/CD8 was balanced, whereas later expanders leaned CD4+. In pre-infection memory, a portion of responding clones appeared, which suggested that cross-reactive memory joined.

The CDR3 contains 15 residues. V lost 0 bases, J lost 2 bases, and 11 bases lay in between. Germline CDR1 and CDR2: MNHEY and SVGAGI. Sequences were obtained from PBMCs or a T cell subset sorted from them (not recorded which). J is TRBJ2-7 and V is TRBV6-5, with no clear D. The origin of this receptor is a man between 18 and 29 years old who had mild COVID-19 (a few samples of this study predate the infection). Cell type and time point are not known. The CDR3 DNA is TGTGCCAGCAGTTACTCGACGTCGTGGGCCTACGAGCAGTACTTC. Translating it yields CASSYSTSWAYEQYF.